A selection of T cell receptor beta chains follows, all from one sample in a study of blood T cell repertoires in COVID-19. Generated by immunoSEQ multiplex PCR, the TCRdb table keeps only in-frame clones and is missing some. The table records around 180,000 clones, 88% of them present only once. Sequencing used peripheral blood. The receptors shown here come from a human donor in a cohort sampled during active COVID-19. Both conserved end residues are part of each CDR3. Fields, in order: J gene, clone size, D gene, V gene, CDR3 DNA, CDR3 protein. A D gene is named only where the DNA matches it firmly. The size entry is marked missing in some rows and otherwise reads once, few, many or a size class.

j_call: TRBJ2-7
clone_size: NA
d_call: NA
v_call: TRBV4-1
cdr3_nt: TGCGCCAGCAGCCTGATAGGGAGCTCCTACGAGCAGTACTTC
cdr3_aa: CASSLIGSSYEQYF

j_call: TRBJ2-1
clone_size: NA
d_call: NA
v_call: TRBV12-5
cdr3_nt: TGTGCTAGTGGTTTCGGCAGGGGTAACAATGAGCAGTTCTTC
cdr3_aa: CASGFGRGNNEQFF

j_call: TRBJ1-3
clone_size: few
d_call: NA
v_call: TRBV9
cdr3_nt: TGTGCCAGCAGCGTAGGTCCGTCTGGAAACACCATATATTTT
cdr3_aa: CASSVGPSGNTIYF

j_call: TRBJ1-5
clone_size: NA
d_call: NA
v_call: TRBV11-2
cdr3_nt: TGTGCCAGCAGCTTGCAGGGCAATCAGCCCCAGCATTTT
cdr3_aa: CASSLQGNQPQHF

j_call: TRBJ1-3
clone_size: NA
d_call: NA
v_call: TRBV20-1
cdr3_nt: TGCAGTGCTAGTTTTTCGGGGTCTGGAAACACCATATATTTT
cdr3_aa: CSASFSGSGNTIYF

j_call: TRBJ2-5
clone_size: NA
d_call: TRBD2
v_call: TRBV2
cdr3_nt: TGTGCCACCTCAGCGGGGGGGCTTGGGGAGACCCAGTACTTC
cdr3_aa: CATSAGGLGETQYF

j_call: TRBJ1-6
clone_size: NA
d_call: TRBD1
v_call: TRBV27
cdr3_nt: TGTGCCAGCAGGATGGACAGGGGAGTCTCCTATAATTCACCCCTCCACTTT
cdr3_aa: CASRMDRGVSYNSPLHF

j_call: TRBJ1-1
clone_size: NA
d_call: TRBD1
v_call: TRBV2
cdr3_nt: TGTGCCAGCACCCCGGACAGGGTGAACACTGAAGCTTTCTTT
cdr3_aa: CASTPDRVNTEAFF

j_call: TRBJ2-1
clone_size: NA
d_call: TRBD2
v_call: TRBV27
cdr3_nt: TGTGCCAGCACTAAAAGACTAGCGACGGACAATGAGCAGTTCTTC
cdr3_aa: CASTKRLATDNEQFF

j_call: TRBJ1-2
clone_size: NA
d_call: TRBD1
v_call: TRBV5-1
cdr3_nt: TGCGCCAGCAGCTTGGCCGGGACAGGGGGCGAGGGCTACACCTTC
cdr3_aa: CASSLAGTGGEGYTF

j_call: TRBJ2-7
clone_size: NA
d_call: NA
v_call: TRBV2
cdr3_nt: TGTGCCGGAACAGGACCGACCTACGAGCAGTACTTC
cdr3_aa: CAGTGPTYEQYF

j_call: TRBJ2-1
clone_size: NA
d_call: NA
v_call: TRBV6-2/TRBV6-3
cdr3_nt: TGTGCCAGCAGTTACGGGGGGTATGAGCAGTTCTTC
cdr3_aa: CASSYGGYEQFF

j_call: TRBJ2-7
clone_size: NA
d_call: TRBD1
v_call: TRBV5-1
cdr3_nt: TGCGCCAGCAGTCCTCGGACAGGGGCCTCCTACGAGCAGTACTTC
cdr3_aa: CASSPRTGASYEQYF

j_call: TRBJ2-3
clone_size: once
d_call: TRBD2
v_call: TRBV19
cdr3_nt: TGTGCCAGTAGTACCGGACTAGCGGGGGGGCAGGAGACAGATACGCAGTATTTT
cdr3_aa: CASSTGLAGGQETDTQYF

j_call: TRBJ1-5
clone_size: once
d_call: TRBD1
v_call: TRBV29-1
cdr3_nt: TGCAGCGCCGGGGGTCAGGGGGTCCAGCAGCCCCAGCATTTT
cdr3_aa: CSAGGQGVQQPQHF

j_call: TRBJ2-1
clone_size: NA
d_call: TRBD1
v_call: TRBV19
cdr3_nt: TGTGCCAGTTCGCCCGGCCGGGACAGGGCCAATGAGCAGTTCTTC
cdr3_aa: CASSPGRDRANEQFF

j_call: TRBJ1-1
clone_size: NA
d_call: NA
v_call: TRBV12-3/TRBV12-4
cdr3_nt: TGTGCCAGCAGTTTTAGAGGGAGCACTGAAGCTTTCTTT
cdr3_aa: CASSFRGSTEAFF

j_call: TRBJ2-3
clone_size: NA
d_call: TRBD1
v_call: TRBV2
cdr3_nt: TGTGCCAGCAGAGCGACAGGGCCAGATACGCAGTATTTT
cdr3_aa: CASRATGPDTQYF

j_call: TRBJ2-6
clone_size: NA
d_call: TRBD2
v_call: TRBV29-1
cdr3_nt: TGCCGCGGCGCCGGGGGGGGCACAGCGAACTCTGGGGCCAACGTCCTGACTTTC
cdr3_aa: CRGAGGGTANSGANVLTF

j_call: TRBJ2-1
clone_size: NA
d_call: NA
v_call: TRBV4-3
cdr3_nt: TGCGCCAGCAGCCAAGATTATATCCGGCCTACCACCGGGTCCTACAATGAGCAGTTCTTC
cdr3_aa: CASSQDYIRPTTGSYNEQFF

j_call: TRBJ2-1
clone_size: NA
d_call: TRBD1
v_call: TRBV28
cdr3_nt: TGTGCCAGCAGTCTCGTGACCGGGACAGGAGAAAGGAATGAGCAGTTCTTC
cdr3_aa: CASSLVTGTGERNEQFF

j_call: TRBJ1-4
clone_size: NA
d_call: TRBD1
v_call: TRBV6-5
cdr3_nt: TGTGCCAGCAGCCGCGACAGGGGGAATAATGAAAAACTGTTTTTT
cdr3_aa: CASSRDRGNNEKLFF

j_call: TRBJ2-2
clone_size: NA
d_call: TRBD1
v_call: TRBV19
cdr3_nt: TGTGCCAGCCGAAAGACCGGGACAGGGCCCACCGGGGAGCTGTTTTTT
cdr3_aa: CASRKTGTGPTGELFF

j_call: TRBJ2-1
clone_size: NA
d_call: NA
v_call: TRBV6-5
cdr3_nt: TGTGCCAGCGGTCGCGTCGCGTATGAGCAGTTCTTC
cdr3_aa: CASGRVAYEQFF

j_call: TRBJ2-7
clone_size: few
d_call: NA
v_call: TRBV27
cdr3_nt: TGTGCCAGCAGTTTGCTCAGGGGACCCTACGAGCAGTACTTC
cdr3_aa: CASSLLRGPYEQYF

j_call: TRBJ2-5
clone_size: NA
d_call: TRBD1
v_call: TRBV7-6
cdr3_nt: TGTGCCAGCAGCTTACAGCAGGGGGTGGGAGAGACCCAGTACTTC
cdr3_aa: CASSLQQGVGETQYF

j_call: TRBJ2-5
clone_size: NA
d_call: TRBD2
v_call: TRBV5-4
cdr3_nt: TGTGCCAGCAGCTTGCCTAGCGGGGGTCAAGAGACCCAGTACTTC
cdr3_aa: CASSLPSGGQETQYF

j_call: TRBJ2-3
clone_size: NA
d_call: TRBD2
v_call: TRBV4-1
cdr3_nt: TGCGCCACGAGCGGGGGGGGGAGAGATACGCAGTATTTT
cdr3_aa: CATSGGGRDTQYF

j_call: TRBJ2-7
clone_size: NA
d_call: NA
v_call: TRBV28
cdr3_nt: TGTGCCAGCATCCCGGGACACCTAGGCCTCGACGAGCAGTACTTC
cdr3_aa: CASIPGHLGLDEQYF

j_call: TRBJ2-3
clone_size: NA
d_call: TRBD2
v_call: TRBV9
cdr3_nt: TGTGCCAGCAGCGTAGATTTGTCTAGCGGAGTGATCGGCACAGATACGCAGTATTTT
cdr3_aa: CASSVDLSSGVIGTDTQYF

j_call: TRBJ2-7
clone_size: NA
d_call: NA
v_call: TRBV4-1
cdr3_nt: TGCGCCAGCAGCCAAGATCTCTACGAGCAGTACTTC
cdr3_aa: CASSQDLYEQYF

j_call: TRBJ1-6
clone_size: NA
d_call: NA
v_call: TRBV19
cdr3_nt: TGTGCCACCCGACAGGCGAACTCCTATAATTCACCCCTCCACTTT
cdr3_aa: CATRQANSYNSPLHF

j_call: TRBJ2-7
clone_size: many
d_call: NA
v_call: TRBV6-2/TRBV6-3
cdr3_nt: TGTGCCAGCAGTTACTCGGACACCTACGAGCAGTACTTC
cdr3_aa: CASSYSDTYEQYF

j_call: TRBJ2-5
clone_size: NA
d_call: TRBD2
v_call: TRBV11-3
cdr3_nt: TGTGCCAGCAGCCCCGGGACTAGCCATGGGACCCAGTACTTC
cdr3_aa: CASSPGTSHGTQYF

j_call: TRBJ2-1
clone_size: once
d_call: TRBD1
v_call: TRBV28
cdr3_nt: TGTGCCAGCAGTTTGGGGCGACAGGGGCCATCGTACAATGAGCAGTTCTTC
cdr3_aa: CASSLGRQGPSYNEQFF

j_call: TRBJ2-4
clone_size: NA
d_call: TRBD1
v_call: TRBV12-3/TRBV12-4
cdr3_nt: TGTGCCAGCACTTCGACAGGGGGCTACATTCAGTACTTC
cdr3_aa: CASTSTGGYIQYF

j_call: TRBJ2-7
clone_size: NA
d_call: TRBD2
v_call: TRBV9
cdr3_nt: TGTGCCAGCAGCGTTTCTAGCGGGTACGAGCAGTACTTC
cdr3_aa: CASSVSSGYEQYF

j_call: TRBJ2-2
clone_size: NA
d_call: TRBD2
v_call: TRBV12-5
cdr3_nt: TGTGCTAGTGGTTTGGTACTAGCGGGAGAGACCGGGGAGCTGTTTTTT
cdr3_aa: CASGLVLAGETGELFF

j_call: TRBJ1-2
clone_size: medium-sized
d_call: NA
v_call: TRBV28
cdr3_nt: TGTGCCAGCACCCCGACAGGTTACAGCTATGGCTACACCTTC
cdr3_aa: CASTPTGYSYGYTF

j_call: TRBJ2-7
clone_size: NA
d_call: TRBD2
v_call: TRBV25-1
cdr3_nt: TGTGCCAGCAGTGCGACTAGCGGGAGTTACGAGCAGTACTTC
cdr3_aa: CASSATSGSYEQYF

j_call: TRBJ2-7
clone_size: NA
d_call: TRBD1
v_call: TRBV18
cdr3_nt: TGTGCCAGCTCACCGGACAGGGGGCGCATCGAGCAGTACTTC
cdr3_aa: CASSPDRGRIEQYF

j_call: TRBJ2-3
clone_size: NA
d_call: TRBD1
v_call: TRBV3-1/TRBV3-2
cdr3_nt: TGTGCCAGCAGCCAAGCGACAGGGGGGGGCACAGATACGCAGTATTTT
cdr3_aa: CASSQATGGGTDTQYF

j_call: TRBJ2-7
clone_size: NA
d_call: NA
v_call: TRBV9
cdr3_nt: TGTGCCAGCAGCGTAGAGGCAGGAATCTCCTACGAGCAGTACTTC
cdr3_aa: CASSVEAGISYEQYF

j_call: TRBJ2-7
clone_size: NA
d_call: TRBD2
v_call: TRBV27
cdr3_nt: TGTGCCAGCGCTTTAGCGGGAGGGCCCTACGAGCAGTACTTC
cdr3_aa: CASALAGGPYEQYF

j_call: TRBJ1-2
clone_size: once
d_call: NA
v_call: TRBV6-6
cdr3_nt: TGTGCCAGCAGCCTAGGAGGAGGCTACACCTTC
cdr3_aa: CASSLGGGYTF

j_call: TRBJ2-2
clone_size: NA
d_call: TRBD2
v_call: TRBV7-2
cdr3_nt: TGTGCCAGCAGCTTAGTCGTAGCGGGAGCGACCGGGGAGCTGTTTTTT
cdr3_aa: CASSLVVAGATGELFF

j_call: TRBJ2-7
clone_size: once
d_call: TRBD2
v_call: TRBV6-5
cdr3_nt: TGTGCCAGCAGTAGAAGCGGGGGGGCCCTCTACGAGCAGTACTTC
cdr3_aa: CASSRSGGALYEQYF

j_call: TRBJ1-1
clone_size: NA
d_call: NA
v_call: TRBV5-6
cdr3_nt: TGTGCCAGCAGCTTGGGACAGGCGAACACTGAAGCTTTCTTT
cdr3_aa: CASSLGQANTEAFF